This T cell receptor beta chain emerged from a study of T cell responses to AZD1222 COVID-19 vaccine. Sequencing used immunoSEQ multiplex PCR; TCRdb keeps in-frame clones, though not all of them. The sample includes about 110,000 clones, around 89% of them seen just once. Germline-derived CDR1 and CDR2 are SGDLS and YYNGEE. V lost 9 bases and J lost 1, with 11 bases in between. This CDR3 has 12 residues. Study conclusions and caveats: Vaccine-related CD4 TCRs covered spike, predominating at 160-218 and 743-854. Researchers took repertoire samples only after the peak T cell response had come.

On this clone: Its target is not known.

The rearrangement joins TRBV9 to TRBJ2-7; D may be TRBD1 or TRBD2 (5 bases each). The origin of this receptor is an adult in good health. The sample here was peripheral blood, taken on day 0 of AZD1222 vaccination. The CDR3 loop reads CAIPGPSYEQYF. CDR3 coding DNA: TGTGCCATCCCGGGGCCTTCCTACGAGCAGTACTTC.